This T cell receptor beta chain stems from a study of T cells after yellow fever vaccination (dated by TCRdb to the late 2010s). With regard to the full study: The SMART-Seq v4 Ultra Low Input RNA kit was used to prepare libraries from fractions with low cell numbers. Two healthy male donors made up the cohort, one aged 18 to 30 years and the other aged 30 to 40 years. Bulk PBMC replicates and cell subsets were isolated from blood drawn at multiple timepoints before and after both primary and secondary immunization. To follow T-cell clones before and after primary and booster YFV17D yellow fever vaccination, bulk TCR alpha and beta repertoires were sequenced over time.

Paper-wide results and their limitations: After the booster, most of the clones that had expanded following primary vaccination were detected again (roughly 96% of CD4 and more than 85% of CD8), which suggests that memory was broadly maintained. FACS-sorted repertoires could contain abundant contaminating clonotypes from the bulk population, so computational filtering was required. A small share of clonotypes was detected in both CD4 and CD8 compartments, with the overlap likely arising from convergent recombination. The study included only two donors, which limits how far the findings can be generalized. The secondary T-cell response was weaker than the primary response but faster, peaking on day 5 instead of day 15.

This clonotype occurred a few times. The target of this receptor is not known. There are no base qualities to consult, and no much larger clone falls within one base. Explained via the paper, the treatment or condition label denotes: live attenuated yellow fever vaccine strain. At every blood-draw timepoint, two biological replicates of bulk PBMCs were collected. PBMCs were isolated from peripheral blood using a standard Ficoll-Paque protocol. TriZol was used to extract RNA from bulk PBMCs, from CD4 and CD8 fractions, and from dextramer-positive and dextramer-negative fractions. TCR cDNA was synthesized by 5'RACE template switching, which introduced a universal primer site and unique molecular identifiers. Priming of cDNA synthesis was performed from both the TCR alpha and TCR beta constant segments. Library amplification used two PCR steps, and the second PCR step added sample barcodes and sequencing adapters. Sequencing of the libraries was done on either Illumina HiSeq 2500 (2x100 bp) or NovaSeq (2x150 bp). In the paper's pipeline: Demultiplexing of reads and collapsing into UMI consensus sequences were performed with MIGEC, and V(D)J alignment was carried out with MiXCR. Vaccine-responding clonotypes were identified with edgeR using replicate PBMC samples, with FDR below 0.01 and a log2 fold change above 5 up to day 15 being required. Each bulk clonotype received a CD4 or CD8 identity based on whether the sequenced CD4 or CD8 repertoire contained that clonotype at higher abundance. TCRdb reprocessing: public reads trimmed at Q25 with fastp, clones called with MiXCR, in-frame beta chains kept. CDR3 protein sequences are deduplicated, and each keeps its most common genes and DNA. These V and J calls rely on TCRdb rather than the paper's analysis. Across this sample there are roughly 300,000 distinct CDR3 sequences, with roughly 8.4% seen only once. The top ten hold around 17% of the sample.

The CDR3 runs 13 residues from the cysteine to the phenylalanine. Just the 39-base CDR3 DNA is kept, in frame starting at base 1. The germline V gene (reference sequence) gives CDR1 as DFQATT and CDR2 as SNEGSKA. V and J are truncated by 1 base and 4 bases respectively, leaving an intervening sequence of 10 bases. This chain joins TRBV20-1 to TRBJ2-5; the D segment cannot be called with confidence. The sample in question was PBMCs, obtained roughly 47 days after the first yellow fever vaccination. The TCR comes from a man aged 18 to 29 who received the YFV17D yellow fever vaccine. For the CDR3, the sequence is CSARVVRRETQYF. In nucleotides, the sequence is TGCAGTGCTAGAGTAGTCCGTAGAGAGACCCAGTACTTC.